A single sample is the source of the 19 T cell receptor beta chains below, sequenced in a study of blood T cells in healthy people across ages (dated by TCRdb to 2014 to 2015). The library was produced with 5' RACE. The data were produced on an Illumina HiSeq 2500. A second roughly 6 to 11 cycle PCR used a sample-barcoded 5' primer and a J-beta primer mix. In TCRdb, the public reads were trimmed at Q25 with fastp and aligned with MiXCR, with productive beta chains retained. Entries that share a CDR3 protein sequence are merged under the most common genes and DNA. The sample profile shows over 600,000 distinct CDR3 sequences; around 50% of them were found once. The ten largest clones add up to less than 20% of the sample. Sequenced: blood. Every receptor here comes from an elderly man in good health.

The chain uses TRBV15 and TRBJ2-7; D is unresolved. Germline values: CDR1 LNHNV, CDR2 YYDKDF (reference sequence). V dropped 5 bases and J dropped 3 bases, with 11 bases sitting between them. There are 13 residues in the CDR3. The CDR3 loop reads CATSVNRVYEQYF. The CDR3 bases are TGTGCCACCAGCGTCAATAGAGTCTACGAGCAGTACTTC.

The chain links TRBV7-2 to TRBJ2-5, with 12 bases aligning to TRBD2. V was pared by 5 bases and J by 1 base, with 5 bases of the junction left unmatched. This CDR3 is built from 16 residues. Germline V gene lookup returns CDR1 SGHTA and CDR2 FQGNSA. CDR3 sequence reads: CASSRGLAGIQETQYF. Here the CDR3 DNA reads TGTGCCAGCAGCCGAGGACTAGCGGGGATCCAAGAGACCCAGTACTTC. Full variable domain (rest looked up from reference TRBV7-2 and TRBJ2-5): GAGVSQSPSNKVTEKGKDVELRCDPISGHTALYWYRQSLGQGLEFLIYFQGNSAPDKSGLPSDRFSAERTGGSVSTLTIQRTQQEDSAVYLCASSRGLAGIQETQYFGPGTRLLVL.

The J gene is TRBJ2-4, the V gene TRBV7-9, with 9 bases aligning to TRBD1. The tail of the sequence fits TRBJ2-7 better, so the J call may be wrong. Germline-derived CDR1 and CDR2 are SEHNR and FQNEAQ (reference sequence). CDR3 size: 14 residues. In DNA, the CDR3 is TGTGCCAGCAGCTTGACAGGGGGGCTGGACGAGCAGTACTTC. This translates into CASSLTGGLDEQYF.

The rearrangement joins TRBV7-2 to TRBJ2-5; 12 bases are shared with TRBD2. CDR1 and CDR2 from the germline V gene are SGHTA and FQGNSA. There are 15 residues in the CDR3. Losses at the gene ends were 3 bases for V and 5 bases for J; bases not matched to a gene: 4. The CDR3 spells CASSFGLAGRETQYF. CDR3 sequence (DNA): TGTGCCAGCAGCTTCGGACTAGCGGGGAGGGAGACCCAGTACTTC. The full variable domain, in which reference TRBV7-2 and TRBJ2-5 provide the parts outside the CDR3, is GAGVSQSPSNKVTEKGKDVELRCDPISGHTALYWYRQSLGQGLEFLIYFQGNSAPDKSGLPSDRFSAERTGGSVSTLTIQRTQQEDSAVYLCASSFGLAGRETQYFGPGTRLLVL.

The chain joins TRBV27 to TRBJ2-1; D not resolved. V was shortened by 5 bases and J by 3 bases, with 14 bases between the two germline ends. The CDR3 spans 15 residues. CDR1 is MNHEY, CDR2 SMNVEV, per germline (reference sequence). The CDR3 loop is CASSRMAFDYNEQFF. The CDR3 DNA reads TGTGCCAGCAGTAGAATGGCCTTCGACTACAATGAGCAGTTCTTC.

This clonotype was found many times. V usage is TRBV5-1 and J usage is TRBJ1-1; D remains ambiguous. The V gene lost 0 bases and the J gene lost 1 base, with 10 bases spanning the gap. The CDR3 extends over 15 amino acids. Germline-derived CDR1 and CDR2 are SGHRS and YFSETQ. The CDR3 DNA sequence: TGCGCCAGCAGCTTGGCACGGGGTACGAACACTGAAGCTTTCTTT. Amino acid sequence: CASSLARGTNTEAFF.

The genes are TRBV20-1 and TRBJ1-5; the D is unclear. The V gene lost 6 bases and the J gene lost 7 bases, with 13 bases spanning the gap. Germline V CDR1 and CDR2: DFQATT, SNEGSKA (reference sequence). CDR3 length: 12 amino acids. Here the CDR3 DNA reads TGCAGTGCCATTTTCTTGGGGCAGCCCCAGCATTTT. Amino acid sequence: CSAIFLGQPQHF.

This clonotype has a handful of counts. The V gene is TRBV3-1, the J gene TRBJ2-7; D uncertain. Trimming pared 6 bases from V and 4 bases from J, leaving 13 bases between. The germline V gene encodes CDR1 LGHDT and CDR2 YNNKEL (reference sequence). The CDR3 is 13 amino acids. The CDR3 region is CASSPLSAYEQYF. The CDR3 nucleotides are TGTGCCAGCAGTCCTTTGTCCGCTTACGAGCAGTACTTC.

This chain joins TRBV20-1 and TRBJ2-7, with 9 nucleotides matching TRBD2. V lost 0 bases and J lost 7; bases outside the gene matches: 7. The germline V gene encodes CDR1 DFQATT and CDR2 SNEGSKA (reference sequence). CDR3 length equals 14 residues. The CDR3 bases are TGCAGTGCTAGAGAGACTAGCGGACTCAATGAGCAGTACTTC. Translated: CSARETSGLNEQYF.

With regard to this clonotype: A much larger clone is a single base away; this may be a read error. The V call is TRBV29-1, the J call TRBJ2-5, with 8 nucleotides matching TRBD2. Germline V lookup: CDR1 SQVTM, CDR2 ANQGSEA. This CDR3 is built from 14 residues. Trimming removed 3 bases from V and 11 bases from J; junction bases left unmatched: 14. The CDR3 sequence is CSVEGSGSLNEQYF. The CDR3 DNA reads as TGCAGCGTTGAGGGAAGCGGGAGTCTCAATGAGCAGTACTTC. The whole variable domain, remainder taken from reference TRBV29-1 and TRBJ2-5, is SAVISQKPSRDICQRGTSLTIQCQVDSQVTMMFWYRQQPGQSLTLIATANQGSEATYESGFVIDKFPISRPNLTFSTLTVSNMSPEDSSIYLCSVEGSGSLNEQYFGPGTRLLVL.

In its sample, this clonotype was seen a few times. The J gene is TRBJ2-7, the V gene TRBV11-3; D gene unclear. Trimming removed 7 bases at V and 7 bases at J, with 20 bases between. The length of the CDR3 is 14 residues. From germline, CDR1 is SGHNT and CDR2 YENEEA. The CDR3 is CASTLRSDREEQYF. For the CDR3, the DNA is TGTGCCAGCACCCTACGATCGGACCGCGAGGAGCAGTACTTC.

This clonotype was seen once. The chain links TRBV30 to TRBJ2-7, with D possibly called TRBD1 or TRBD2 (5 bases each). Germline lookup yields CDR1 GTSNPN and CDR2 SVGIG (reference sequence). The CDR3 is 16 residues long. The V end lost 1 base, the J end lost 2 bases, and 18 bases lay between the germline ends. In DNA form, the CDR3 reads TGTGCCTGGAGTGATTACCGGGACGTAAAAACCTACGAGCAGTACTTC. This encodes CAWSDYRDVKTYEQYF.

The chain couples TRBV29-1 to TRBJ2-1; 13 bases are a match to TRBD2. In germline, CDR1 is SQVTM, CDR2 ANQGSEA. Trimming at V came to 3 bases and at J to 0 bases, leaving 14 bases not matched to a gene. The CDR3 is 20 residues long. CDR3 region: CSVEGPTSGRPLSSYNEQFF. The CDR3 DNA reads as TGCAGCGTTGAGGGGCCGACTAGCGGGAGGCCCTTAAGCTCCTACAATGAGCAGTTCTTC.

This sequence joins TRBV11-2 and TRBJ2-7; 9 bases are shared with TRBD1. J was trimmed by 0 bases and V by 5 bases; bases with no gene match: 8. The CDR3 covers 16 residues. In germline, CDR1 is SGHAT, CDR2 FQNNGV. The CDR3 sequence: CASSPRDRARSYEQYF. The CDR3, as DNA: TGTGCCAGCAGCCCGAGGGACAGGGCTCGCTCCTACGAGCAGTACTTC.

With regard to this clonotype: A read error may explain this, as a much larger clone is one base away. The chain uses TRBV10-3 and TRBJ2-7; 9 bases match TRBD2. The V and J ends lost 0 bases and 2 bases, in that order; junction bases with no gene match: 2. CDR1 is ENHRY and CDR2 is SYGVKD in the germline V gene. This CDR3 has 15 amino acids. CDR3 protein: CAISESPSGTYEQYF. Written as DNA, the CDR3 is TGTGCCATCAGTGAGTCGCCTAGCGGGACCTACGAGCAGTACTTC.

The genes are TRBV24-1 and TRBJ2-7; no clear D gene. V lost 5 bases to trimming and J lost 5 bases, with 9 bases between them. Germline loops: CDR1 KGHDR, CDR2 SFDVKD. The CDR3 length is 12 residues. Here the CDR3 reads CATSGWGNEQYF. CDR3 bases: TGTGCCACCAGTGGATGGGGTAACGAGCAGTACTTC.

The chain recombines TRBV7-2 with TRBJ2-4, with TRBD1 matching 8 bases. The J call may be mistaken, given a closer DNA end match to TRBJ2-7. Germline V CDR1 and CDR2: SGHTA, FQGNSA. CDR3 length: 16 amino acids. DNA for the CDR3: TGTGCCAGCACCCAAGGCGGACAGGGACAACCCTACGAGCAGTACTTC. Its translation: CASTQGGQGQPYEQYF.

V gene TRBV5-1 combines with J gene TRBJ1-1; D may be TRBD1 (5 bases). Looked up from germline, CDR1 is SGHRS and CDR2 is YFSETQ. V was cut by 3 bases and J by 1 base, with 7 bases left in between. The CDR3 is 13 amino acids. The CDR3 DNA sequence: TGCGCCAGCAGCTACCAGGGGAACACTGAAGCTTTCTTT. Translated: CASSYQGNTEAFF.

This clonotype was recorded many times. The chain has TRBV27 and TRBJ1-4, with TRBD1 identical over 8 bases. The CDR3 covers 15 residues. Germline assignment: CDR1 MNHEY and CDR2 SMNVEV (reference sequence). The junction had 7 bases not matched to a gene; V was cut back by 3 bases and J by 7 bases. The chain's CDR3 is CASSFRSGGREKLFF. The CDR3, as DNA: TGTGCCAGCAGTTTTAGGTCAGGGGGCCGTGAAAAACTGTTTTTT.